The rows below give T cell receptor beta chains drawn from one sample of a study of radiotherapy plus CTLA-4 blockade in lung cancer. Using immunoSEQ multiplex PCR, the repertoire was profiled, and TCRdb retains in-frame clones only, with some absent. The data contain around 32,000 clones, roughly four fifths of them singletons. The starting material was peripheral blood, obtained from a patient treated with radiotherapy plus ipilimumab. These TCRs come from a human donor with non-small cell lung cancer that progressed on radiotherapy plus ipilimumab. The CDR3 runs from the conserved cysteine through the conserved F or W. The D gene is left open where the match is weak. The size of a clone is reported for some rows only, either as once, few or many, or as a class for expanded clones.

size: .; V: TRBV7-2; D: TRBD1; J: TRBJ1-1; length: 16; CDR3: CASSLAGQVVSTEAFF; DNA: TGTGCCAGCAGCTTAGCTGGACAGGTTGTGAGCACTGAAGCTTTCTTT
size: once; V: TRBV5-1; D: TRBD2; J: TRBJ2-2; length: 15; CDR3: CASERREGPTGELFF; DNA: TGCGCCAGCGAACGGCGGGAGGGTCCCACCGGGGAGCTGTTTTTT
size: .; V: TRBV2; D: .; J: TRBJ2-3; length: 13; CDR3: CASSEKLRDTQYF; DNA: TGTGCCAGCAGTGAAAAGCTTAGAGATACGCAGTATTTT
size: .; V: TRBV5-1; D: .; J: TRBJ2-3; length: 11; CDR3: CASSSGDTQYF; DNA: TGCGCCAGCAGCTCCGGAGATACGCAGTATTTT
size: .; V: TRBV6-5; D: .; J: TRBJ1-1; length: 15; CDR3: CASRKQGSGNTEAFF; DNA: TGTGCCAGCAGAAAGCAGGGGAGCGGGAACACTGAAGCTTTCTTT
size: .; V: TRBV28; D: .; J: TRBJ2-3; length: 14; CDR3: CASSSPDISDTQYF; DNA: TGTGCCAGCAGTTCCCCGGACATATCAGATACGCAGTATTTT
size: .; V: TRBV19; D: TRBD2; J: TRBJ2-1; length: 16; CDR3: CASSTRSGGGYNEQFF; DNA: TGTGCCAGTAGCACCCGTAGCGGGGGAGGTTACAATGAGCAGTTCTTC
size: .; V: TRBV4-3; D: .; J: TRBJ1-6; length: 13; CDR3: CASSQGEKSPLHF; DNA: TGCGCCAGCAGCCAGGGCGAAAAATCACCCCTCCACTTT
size: few; V: TRBV7-2; D: .; J: TRBJ1-1; length: 12; CDR3: CASSFLDTEAFF; DNA: TGTGCCAGCAGCTTTTTAGACACTGAAGCTTTCTTT
size: .; V: TRBV18; D: TRBD1; J: TRBJ1-2; length: 13; CDR3: CASSPGTGSGYTF; DNA: TGTGCCAGCTCACCCGGGACAGGGAGTGGCTACACCTTC
size: .; V: TRBV18; D: TRBD1; J: TRBJ2-6; length: 18; CDR3: CASSPMGQGLPGANVLTF; DNA: TGTGCCAGCTCACCAATGGGACAGGGGCTCCCTGGGGCCAACGTCCTGACTTTC
size: .; V: TRBV27; D: TRBD1; J: TRBJ1-4; length: 16; CDR3: CASSPRGRLANEKLFF; DNA: TGTGCCAGCAGTCCCAGGGGGCGGCTGGCTAATGAAAAACTGTTTTTT
size: .; V: TRBV2; D: .; J: TRBJ2-7; length: 14; CDR3: CASTPGLNPGEQYF; DNA: TGTGCCAGCACTCCGGGACTCAACCCAGGCGAGCAGTACTTC
size: few; V: TRBV4-1; D: .; J: TRBJ1-5; length: 15; CDR3: CASSQGTNSNQPQHF; DNA: TGCGCCAGCAGCCAGGGGACAAATAGCAATCAGCCCCAGCATTTT
size: .; V: TRBV5-1; D: TRBD1; J: TRBJ2-7; length: 15; CDR3: CASSSAGQGSYEQYF; DNA: TGCGCCAGCAGCTCGGCGGGACAGGGCTCCTACGAGCAGTACTTC
size: .; V: TRBV2; D: .; J: TRBJ2-7; length: 14; CDR3: CASSAGTRPYEQYF; DNA: TGTGCCAGCAGTGCCGGGACACGTCCCTACGAGCAGTACTTC
size: .; V: TRBV5-1; D: TRBD2; J: TRBJ2-5; length: 14; CDR3: CASSEGLAVETQYF; DNA: TGCGCCAGCAGCGAGGGACTAGCAGTGGAGACCCAGTACTTC
size: .; V: TRBV2; D: .; J: TRBJ2-7; length: 18; CDR3: CASSYTGFSIYRGYEQYF; DNA: TGTGCCAGCAGTTATACAGGGTTCTCGATTTATCGGGGCTACGAGCAGTACTTC
size: .; V: TRBV19; D: .; J: TRBJ1-5; length: 13; CDR3: CASSISRDQPQHF; DNA: TGTGCCAGTAGTATTTCCAGGGATCAGCCCCAGCATTTT
size: .; V: TRBV11-2; D: .; J: TRBJ2-3; length: 15; CDR3: CASSLVVGGTDTQYF; DNA: TGTGCCAGCAGCTTAGTGGTGGGCGGGACAGATACGCAGTATTTT
size: few; V: TRBV7-9; D: TRBD2; J: TRBJ2-5; length: 18; CDR3: CASSPLEGHAGGGETQYF; DNA: TGTGCCAGCAGCCCCTTAGAGGGGCATGCGGGGGGAGGAGAGACCCAGTACTTC
size: once; V: TRBV29-1; D: TRBD2; J: TRBJ2-1; length: 16; CDR3: CSVVGLAGGNYNEQFF; DNA: TGCAGCGTTGTAGGACTAGCGGGGGGGAACTACAATGAGCAGTTCTTC
size: .; V: TRBV4-2; D: TRBD2; J: TRBJ2-5; length: 17; CDR3: CASSQSIPTSGEETQYF; DNA: TGTGCCAGCAGCCAATCCATCCCGACTAGCGGGGAAGAGACCCAGTACTTC
size: once; V: TRBV19; D: .; J: TRBJ1-6; length: 14; CDR3: CASSGLGGASPLHF; DNA: TGTGCCAGTAGTGGTCTCGGGGGAGCTTCACCCCTCCACTTT
size: .; V: TRBV7-2; D: .; J: TRBJ2-5; length: 16; CDR3: CASSSVGGLGQETQYF; DNA: TGTGCCAGCAGCAGCGTTGGGGGACTCGGGCAAGAGACCCAGTACTTC
size: .; V: TRBV7-9; D: TRBD1; J: TRBJ1-2; length: 15; CDR3: CASSLPGQGAEGYTF; DNA: TGTGCCAGCAGCTTGCCGGGACAGGGGGCTGAGGGCTACACCTTC
size: .; V: TRBV19; D: .; J: TRBJ1-6; length: 12; CDR3: CASSSYNSPLHF; DNA: TGTGCCAGCAGCTCCTATAATTCACCCCTCCACTTT
size: .; V: TRBV18; D: .; J: TRBJ1-1; length: 14; CDR3: CASSPVGEVTEAFF; DNA: TGTGCCAGCTCACCGGTAGGGGAGGTAACTGAAGCTTTCTTT
size: .; V: TRBV2; D: .; J: TRBJ2-7; length: 13; CDR3: CASTEGGTYEQYF; DNA: TGTGCCAGCACGGAAGGGGGAACCTACGAGCAGTACTTC
size: .; V: TRBV7-2; D: .; J: TRBJ2-2; length: 14; CDR3: CASSYQTNTGELFF; DNA: TGTGCCAGCAGCTATCAAACGAACACCGGGGAGCTGTTTTTT
size: .; V: TRBV2; D: TRBD2; J: TRBJ2-3; length: 16; CDR3: CASSVRGGVNTDTQYF; DNA: TGTGCCAGCAGTGTTCGGGGGGGGGTAAATACGGATACGCAGTATTTT
size: .; V: TRBV6-1; D: .; J: TRBJ2-1; length: 14; CDR3: CASSMDRNINEQFF; DNA: TGTGCCAGCAGCATGGACAGAAATATCAATGAGCAGTTCTTC
size: .; V: TRBV5-5; D: .; J: TRBJ2-3; length: 12; CDR3: CASSLDLKARYF; DNA: TGTGCCAGCAGCTTGGACCTCAAAGCACGGTATTTT
size: .; V: TRBV19; D: .; J: TRBJ1-1; length: 14; CDR3: CASTSDRTYTEAFF; DNA: TGTGCCAGTACCTCCGACAGGACATACACTGAAGCTTTCTTT
size: medium-sized; V: TRBV10-1; D: .; J: TRBJ1-6; length: 13; CDR3: CASSEWALSPLHF; DNA: TGCGCCAGCAGTGAGTGGGCCCTTTCACCCCTCCACTTT
size: .; V: TRBV6-5; D: .; J: TRBJ2-7; length: 15; CDR3: CASSSRLLQHYEQYF; DNA: TGTGCCAGCAGCTCCCGACTTCTTCAACACTACGAGCAGTACTTC
size: .; V: TRBV5-8; D: TRBD2; J: TRBJ2-5; length: 17; CDR3: CASSRGLAGGSTETQYF; DNA: TGTGCCAGCAGCCGGGGACTAGCGGGGGGGTCAACGGAGACCCAGTACTTC
size: .; V: TRBV2; D: .; J: TRBJ1-4; length: 14; CDR3: CASRLTGTNEKLFF; DNA: TGTGCCAGCAGATTGACAGGAACTAATGAAAAACTGTTTTTT
size: once; V: TRBV19; D: .; J: TRBJ1-1; length: 14; CDR3: CASMGSGGVTEAFF; DNA: TGTGCCAGTATGGGCTCCGGGGGGGTCACTGAAGCTTTCTTT
size: few; V: TRBV27; D: .; J: TRBJ1-1; length: 13; CDR3: CASTPRLGTEAFF; DNA: TGTGCCAGCACCCCTAGACTGGGCACTGAAGCTTTCTTT
size: .; V: TRBV25-1; D: .; J: TRBJ2-1; length: 13; CDR3: CASSESVEDEQFF; DNA: TGTGCCAGCAGTGAATCTGTGGAGGATGAGCAGTTCTTC
size: .; V: TRBV23-1; D: TRBD1; J: TRBJ2-1; length: 19; CDR3: CASSQLLRTGKSSYNEQFF; DNA: TGCGCCAGCAGTCAATTATTGAGGACAGGGAAGAGCTCCTACAATGAGCAGTTCTTC
size: medium-sized; V: TRBV19; D: .; J: TRBJ1-6; length: 14; CDR3: CASSPQGGNSPLHF; DNA: TGTGCCAGTAGCCCACAGGGTGGGAATTCACCCCTCCACTTT
size: once; V: TRBV7-8; D: .; J: TRBJ2-2; length: 15; CDR3: CASSLTQGNTGELFF; DNA: TGTGCCAGCAGCCTAACACAGGGAAACACCGGGGAGCTGTTTTTT
size: .; V: TRBV9; D: .; J: TRBJ1-6; length: 16; CDR3: CASSVVGGGPNSPLHF; DNA: TGTGCCAGCAGCGTAGTAGGCGGGGGCCCCAATTCACCCCTCCACTTT
size: .; V: TRBV6-5; D: .; J: TRBJ1-1; length: 16; CDR3: CASSYSGRWDNTEAFF; DNA: TGTGCCAGCAGTTACAGCGGCAGGTGGGATAACACTGAAGCTTTCTTT
size: .; V: TRBV11-2; D: TRBD2; J: TRBJ2-1; length: 15; CDR3: CASSLVLAGGNEQFF; DNA: TGTGCCAGCAGCTTAGTACTAGCGGGGGGCAATGAGCAGTTCTTC
size: .; V: TRBV19; D: .; J: TRBJ1-1; length: 15; CDR3: CASSSRRHPNTEAFF; DNA: TGTGCCAGTAGTTCCCGGCGGCACCCGAACACTGAAGCTTTCTTT
size: .; V: TRBV28; D: .; J: TRBJ1-4; length: 15; CDR3: CASAGQLNTNEKLFF; DNA: TGTGCCAGCGCCGGACAGCTAAATACTAATGAAAAACTGTTTTTT
size: .; V: TRBV7-9; D: .; J: TRBJ2-1; length: 13; CDR3: CASSPSGPSEQFF; DNA: TGTGCCAGCAGCCCATCAGGCCCCAGTGAGCAGTTCTTC
size: once; V: TRBV7-2; D: TRBD1; J: TRBJ1-3; length: 15; CDR3: CASSRDRGPGNTIYF; DNA: TGTGCCAGCAGCCGAGACAGGGGGCCTGGAAACACCATATATTTT
size: .; V: TRBV9; D: TRBD2; J: TRBJ2-1; length: 15; CDR3: CASSVAGGASNEQFF; DNA: TGTGCCAGCAGCGTAGCCGGGGGGGCCTCAAATGAGCAGTTCTTC
size: .; V: TRBV5-1; D: .; J: TRBJ2-7; length: 16; CDR3: CASSALGGVPLHEQYF; DNA: TGCGCCAGCAGCGCCCTCGGGGGAGTCCCACTACACGAGCAGTACTTC
size: .; V: TRBV4-3; D: TRBD1; J: TRBJ1-4; length: 17; CDR3: CASSQEPGGRGNEKLFF; DNA: TGCGCCAGCAGCCAAGAACCAGGGGGCCGGGGTAATGAAAAACTGTTTTTT
size: .; V: TRBV7-2; D: TRBD1; J: TRBJ1-2; length: 16; CDR3: CASSLVQGQGAYGYTF; DNA: TGTGCCAGCAGCTTAGTTCAGGGACAGGGGGCCTATGGCTACACCTTC
size: .; V: TRBV11-2; D: .; J: TRBJ2-2; length: 15; CDR3: CASSWGGLVTGELFF; DNA: TGTGCCAGCAGCTGGGGGGGCCTCGTCACCGGGGAGCTGTTTTTT
size: .; V: TRBV2; D: .; J: TRBJ2-3; length: 15; CDR3: CASSDTPGLQGTQYF; DNA: TGTGCCAGCAGCGATACGCCGGGACTCCAAGGTACGCAGTATTTT
size: few; V: TRBV19; D: .; J: TRBJ1-1; length: 13; CDR3: CASSRLGGTEAFF; DNA: TGTGCCAGTAGCCGTCTCGGGGGCACTGAAGCTTTCTTT
size: few; V: TRBV2; D: TRBD1; J: TRBJ1-6; length: 15; CDR3: CASSEEYRGNSPLHF; DNA: TGTGCCAGCAGTGAAGAATACAGGGGTAATTCACCCCTCCACTTT